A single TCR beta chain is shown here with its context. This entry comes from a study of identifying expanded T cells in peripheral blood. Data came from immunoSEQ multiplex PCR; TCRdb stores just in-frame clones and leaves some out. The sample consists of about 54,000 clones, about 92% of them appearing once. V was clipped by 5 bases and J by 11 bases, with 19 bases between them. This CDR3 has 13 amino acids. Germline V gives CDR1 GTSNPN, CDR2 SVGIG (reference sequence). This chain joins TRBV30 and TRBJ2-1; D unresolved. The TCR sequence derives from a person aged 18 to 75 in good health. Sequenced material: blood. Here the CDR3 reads CAWSSTFGPKQFF. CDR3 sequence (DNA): TGTGCCTGGTCCTCTACTTTTGGACCAAAGCAGTTCTTC.